The 8 T cell receptor beta chains below were found in one sample sequenced in a study of T cell responses to AZD1222 COVID-19 vaccine (dated by TCRdb to the early 2020s). The sample's time point label, in plain terms: baseline before first vaccination. The library was produced with the immunoSEQ multiplex PCR assay. In its TCRdb copy, this immuneACCESS table keeps in-frame sequences only and misses some clones. Where compared with another copy, unresolved V genes explain less than half of these, and the others have no known cause. Present in this sample are fewer than 200,000 clones, more than 90% of which were seen just once. The top ten hold less than 3% of the sample. The sequencing here drew on peripheral blood, taken on day 0 of AZD1222 vaccination. The receptors stem from an adult in good health.

The rearrangement uses TRBV14 and TRBJ2-1; possibly TRBD2 for D (7 bases). Trimming pared 4 bases from V and 5 bases from J, leaving 18 bases between. The CDR3 runs 16 residues. Germline values: CDR1 SGHDN, CDR2 FVKESK. The CDR3 nucleotides read TGTGCCAGCAGCCCGCGTCGAGGGGGGGCAAACAATGAGCAGTTCTTC. This codes for CASSPRRGGANNEQFF.

The V and J genes are TRBV7-9 and TRBJ2-1; 10 nucleotides agree with TRBD1. V shed 5 bases and J 4 bases; nucleotides not matched to a gene: 5. Germline-derived CDR1 and CDR2 are SEHNR and FQNEAQ (reference sequence). The CDR3 has 15 residues. The CDR3 loop reads CASSPRDRGYNEQFF. The CDR3, as DNA: TGTGCCAGCAGCCCCCGGGACAGGGGTTACAATGAGCAGTTCTTC.

The V call is TRBV4-1, the J call TRBJ1-6, with D tentatively TRBD1 (6 bases). The CDR3 has 16 amino acids. V was pared by 3 bases and J by 7 bases, with 16 bases between. CDR1 is MGHRA, CDR2 YSYEKL, per germline. The CDR3 DNA sequence: TGCGCCAGCAGCCATGGACAGTCGGTGGGCAATTCACCCCTCCACTTT. As protein: CASSHGQSVGNSPLHF.

The V call is TRBV5-6, the J call TRBJ2-2; 14 nucleotides align to TRBD2. Germline-derived CDR1 and CDR2 are SGHDT and YYEEEE. V lost 4 bases and J lost 6; bases outside the gene matches: 5. The length of the CDR3 is 16 residues. In DNA, the CDR3 is TGTGCCAGCAGCAGAACGGGACTAGCGGGAGCCGGGGAGCTGTTTTTT. It is translated as CASSRTGLAGAGELFF.

The chain carries TRBV7-9 and TRBJ1-2, with D perhaps TRBD1 (6 bases). The V gene's germline CDR1 is SEHNR and CDR2 FQNEAQ (reference sequence). The CDR3 is 13 residues long. Between the trimmed V and J ends, which lost 3 bases and 6 bases, there was a span of 11 bases. This CDR3 is CASSFTGADGYTF. CDR3 sequence (DNA): TGTGCCAGCAGCTTTACGGGGGCGGATGGCTACACCTTC.

The V and J genes are TRBV6-5 and TRBJ2-2, with 7 positions matching TRBD2. Trimming at V came to 0 bases and at J to 13 bases, leaving 11 bases not matched to a gene. CDR3 length equals 15 residues. Germline values: CDR1 MNHEY, CDR2 SVGAGI. This CDR3 reads CASSYSMGEGRLLFF. The CDR3 DNA follows: TGTGCCAGCAGTTACTCGATGGGGGAGGGCCGGCTGCTGTTTTTT.

This clone was detected once. V gene TRBV3-1 (or the pseudogene TRBV3-2) combines with J gene TRBJ1-2; D gene unclear. Germline V CDR1 and CDR2: LGHDT, YNNKEL (reference sequence). This CDR3 has 13 amino acids. V lost 1 base to trimming and J lost 2 bases, with 5 bases between them. CDR3 sequence (DNA): TGTGCCAGCAGCCAAGCCACAAACTATGGCTACACCTTC. Residues: CASSQATNYGYTF.

The chain carries TRBV7-2 and TRBJ2-1; D is unclear. The CDR3 is made up of 13 amino acids. Trimming took 6 bases from V and 10 from J, leaving 16 bases between them. CDR1 is SGHTA and CDR2 is FQGNSA in the germline V gene. The CDR3, as DNA: TGTGCCAGCAGGCAAAGCTTCGTCGGGGAGCAGTTCTTC. It is translated as CASRQSFVGEQFF. Using reference TRBV7-2 and TRBJ2-1 for the parts outside the CDR3, the full variable domain is GAGVSQSPSNKVTEKGKDVELRCDPISGHTALYWYRQSLGQGLEFLIYFQGNSAPDKSGLPSDRFSAERTGGSVSTLTIQRTQQEDSAVYLCASRQSFVGEQFFGPGTRLTVL.